These 16 T cell receptor beta chains originate from one sample sequenced in a study of T cell responses to AZD1222 COVID-19 vaccine. The protocol was immunoSEQ multiplex PCR, while the TCRdb copy is restricted to in-frame clones and leaves out a portion. This table holds fewer than 110,000 clones, about 89% found once. The sequencing here drew on peripheral blood, taken 28 days after the second AZD1222 dose. All receptors derive from an adult who received the AZD1222 COVID-19 vaccine.

V and J are TRBV29-1 and TRBJ1-3, with 7 bases fitting TRBD1. V was pared by 5 bases and J by 4 bases, with 5 bases of the junction left unmatched. The CDR3 sequence is 13 residues long. Germline loops: CDR1 SQVTM, CDR2 ANQGSEA. The CDR3 loop is CSVQQGRGNTIYF. Here the CDR3 DNA reads TGCAGCGTTCAACAGGGGAGGGGAAACACCATATATTTT.

The chain links TRBV28 to TRBJ2-3, with no clear D. The CDR3 is 11 residues long. Germline values: CDR1 MDHEN, CDR2 SYDVKM. V lost 7 bases and J 6 bases, leaving 8 bases between the germline ends. In nucleotides, the CDR3 is TGTGCCAGCACCGCGAGTGATACGCAGTATTTT. Its translation: CASTASDTQYF.

The chain is built from TRBV19 and TRBJ2-7; D may be TRBD1 or TRBD2 (6 bases each). Germline loops: CDR1 LNHDA, CDR2 SQIVND (reference sequence). The CDR3 extends over 14 amino acids. Trimming pared 7 bases from V and 5 bases from J, leaving 18 bases between. The CDR3 loop reads CASNQRGDGDEQYF. The CDR3, as DNA: TGTGCCAGTAACCAAAGGGGGGACGGCGACGAGCAGTACTTC.

The chain links TRBV9 to TRBJ2-5, with 7 bases aligning to TRBD1. Germline V gene data show CDR1 as SGDLS and CDR2 as YYNGEE. Germline trimming cut 3 bases from V and 0 bases from J; bases unmatched to any gene: 5. The length of the CDR3 is 15 residues. The CDR3 DNA sequence: TGTGCCAGCAGCGACGGGACAGTCGACCAAGAGACCCAGTACTTC. This sequence encodes CASSDGTVDQETQYF.

The chain has TRBV14 and TRBJ1-6; D not certain. The germline gives CDR1 SGHDN, CDR2 FVKESK. The CDR3 runs to 13 residues. V gave up 4 bases and J gave up 7 bases, with 8 bases separating them. CDR3 loop: CASSPMRNSPLHF. CDR3 bases: TGTGCCAGCAGCCCTATGAGGAATTCACCCCTCCACTTT.

The chain is built from TRBV18 and TRBJ1-3; TRBD1 might be the D (5 bases). The CDR3 contains 14 residues. Germline V gene sequence: CDR1 KGHSH, CDR2 LQKENI. Trimming cost V 2 bases and J 2 bases, with 7 bases left between them. The DNA of the CDR3 is TGTGCCAGCTCACCAGAGGGGACTGGAAACACCATATATTTT. The encoded protein is CASSPEGTGNTIYF.

The chain combines TRBV6-5 with TRBJ1-5; D is undetermined. CDR1 is MNHEY, CDR2 SVGAGI, per germline. The CDR3 runs to 14 residues. With 7 bases removed from V and 0 bases from J, the gap between germline ends came to 10 bases. In DNA, the CDR3 is TGTGCCAGCACCCGAGACCATAGCAATCAGCCCCAGCATTTT. Amino acid sequence: CASTRDHSNQPQHF.

The rearrangement uses TRBV6-2 or TRBV6-3 and TRBJ1-3; D uncertain. Trimming cost V 6 bases and J 2 bases, with 5 bases left between them. From germline, CDR1 is MNHEY and CDR2 SVGEGT. The CDR3 runs 12 residues. In nucleotides, the CDR3 is TGTGCCAGCAGCGATCCTGGAAACACCATATATTTT. It encodes CASSDPGNTIYF.

V usage is TRBV7-2 and J usage is TRBJ1-3; a weak D match, TRBD1 (5 bases). CDR3 length: 15 amino acids. The germline V gene has CDR1 SGHTA and CDR2 FQGNSA. V gave up 4 bases and J gave up 3 bases, with 13 bases separating them. CDR3 coding DNA: TGTGCCAGCAGCTCACCATCGGGGCTTGGAAACACCATATATTTT. Translation: CASSSPSGLGNTIYF.

The chain recombines TRBV7-9 with TRBJ2-7, with unresolved D. This CDR3 is 13 amino acids long. The V and J ends lost 2 bases and 0 bases respectively, with 5 bases between them. Germline CDR1 and CDR2: SEHNR and FQNEAQ (reference sequence). CDR3 DNA: TGTGCCAGCAGCTTAATGTACTCCTACGAGCAGTACTTC. Amino acid sequence: CASSLMYSYEQYF.

The chain combines TRBV6-1 with TRBJ2-7; D possibly corresponds to TRBD1 (5 bases). The CDR3 has 16 amino acids. Looked up from germline, CDR1 is MNHNS and CDR2 is SASEGT. Trimming removed 1 base at V and 1 base at J, with 14 bases between. CDR3 protein: CASSEEGQGRSYEQYF. The CDR3 bases are TGTGCCAGCAGTGAAGAGGGGCAGGGAAGATCCTACGAGCAGTACTTC.

In DNA form, the CDR3 reads TGTGCCAGCGGGGAGGGGCCAGATACGCAGTATTTT. Protein product: CASGEGPDTQYF. The V gene is TRBV27, the J gene TRBJ2-3, with TRBD2 identical over 7 bases. The CDR3 is made up of 12 amino acids. The germline CDR1 and CDR2 sequences are MNHEY and SMNVEV (reference sequence). J was trimmed by 4 bases and V by 8 bases; bases with no gene match: 3.

In this sample, this clone turned up once. Written as DNA, the CDR3 is TGTGCCAGCAGCTTGGGACAGGGGAACGGCTATGGCTACACCTTC. Amino acid sequence: CASSLGQGNGYGYTF. This chain links TRBV13 with TRBJ1-2; the match to TRBD1 covers 10 bases. CDR1 and CDR2 from the germline V gene are PRHDT and FYEKMQ (reference sequence). This CDR3 has 15 amino acids. The V and J ends lost 3 bases and 4 bases, in that order; junction bases with no gene match: 5.

The rearrangement joins TRBV7-3 to TRBJ2-7; 8 bases map to TRBD2. The germline V gene has CDR1 SGHTA and CDR2 FQGTGA. The CDR3 is 16 amino acids. J gave up 0 bases and V 5 bases, and 9 bases lay outside the gene matches. CDR3 amino acids: CASSAKLAEGSYEQYF. The CDR3, as DNA: TGTGCCAGCAGCGCTAAACTAGCGGAGGGCTCCTACGAGCAGTACTTC.

The rearrangement joins TRBV27 to TRBJ2-7; the match to TRBD2 covers 9 bases. V dropped 0 bases and J dropped 2; count of bases not matched to a gene: 2. The CDR3 is 15 residues long. Germline CDR1 and CDR2: MNHEY and SMNVEV (reference sequence). Here the CDR3 reads CASSLSSGRTYEQYF. The CDR3 bases are TGTGCCAGCAGTTTATCTAGCGGGAGAACCTACGAGCAGTACTTC.

This chain links TRBV23-1 with TRBJ2-7; D is undetermined. TRBV23-1 belongs to the ORF category, with a function that is uncertain. The CDR3 length is 14 residues. V lost 3 bases to trimming and J lost 0 bases, with 9 bases between them. The CDR3 region is CASSQKRSSYEQYF. CDR3 coding DNA: TGCGCCAGCAGTCAGAAACGGAGCTCCTACGAGCAGTACTTC.